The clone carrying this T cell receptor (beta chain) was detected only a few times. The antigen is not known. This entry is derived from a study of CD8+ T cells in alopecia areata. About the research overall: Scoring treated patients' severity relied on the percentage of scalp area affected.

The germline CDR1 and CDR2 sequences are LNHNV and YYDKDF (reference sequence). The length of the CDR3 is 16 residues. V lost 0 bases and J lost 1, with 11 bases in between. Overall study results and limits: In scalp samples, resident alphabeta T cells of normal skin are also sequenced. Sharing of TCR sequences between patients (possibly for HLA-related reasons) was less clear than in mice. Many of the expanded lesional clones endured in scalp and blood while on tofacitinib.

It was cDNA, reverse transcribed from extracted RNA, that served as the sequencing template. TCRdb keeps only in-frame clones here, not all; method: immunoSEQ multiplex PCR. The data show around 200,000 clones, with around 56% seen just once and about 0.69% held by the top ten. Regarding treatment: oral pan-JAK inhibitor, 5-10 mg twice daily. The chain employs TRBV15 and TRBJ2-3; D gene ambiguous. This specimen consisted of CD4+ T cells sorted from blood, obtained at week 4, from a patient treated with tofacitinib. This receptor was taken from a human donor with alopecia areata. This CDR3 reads CATSRDRRAGTDTQYF. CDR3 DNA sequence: TGTGCCACCAGCAGAGATCGAAGGGCTGGCACAGATACGCAGTATTTT.